Presented here are 18 T cell receptor beta chains from one specimen sequenced in a study of blood T cells in healthy people across ages. A J-beta primer mix and a sample-barcoded 5' primer were used in a second PCR of roughly 6 to 11 cycles. TCRdb re-called the 5' RACE reads with MiXCR, one entry per CDR3 protein. Of around 940,000 distinct CDR3 sequences detected, just over 50% appear once; the ten largest clones hold about a fifth. Sequenced input: blood. These receptors were obtained from an older woman in good health.

The chain recombines TRBV6-2 or TRBV6-3 with TRBJ2-7, with D hard to call. CDR3 length equals 17 residues. The V end lost 4 bases, the J end lost 2 bases, and 21 bases lay between the germline ends. Germline V lookup: CDR1 MNHEY, CDR2 SVGEGT. The CDR3 spells CASSWPLGDNVPYEQYF. CDR3 sequence (DNA): TGTGCCAGCAGTTGGCCCCTTGGGGATAATGTTCCCTACGAGCAGTACTTC.

The genes are TRBV18 and TRBJ2-1; D possibly corresponds to TRBD1 (5 bases). V was trimmed by 3 bases and J by 7 bases, leaving 10 bases between them. The length of the CDR3 is 13 residues. Germline V gene sequence: CDR1 KGHSH, CDR2 LQKENI. CDR3 in DNA: TGTGCCAGCTCACCTCTACAGGATAATGAGCAGTTCTTC. This codes for CASSPLQDNEQFF.

This clonotype was detected a few times. The V gene is TRBV2, the J gene TRBJ2-5, with TRBD1 matching 9 bases. V was clipped by 6 bases and J by 4 bases; unmatched bases: 6. The CDR3 sequence is 14 residues long. Germline V CDR1 and CDR2: SNHLY, FYNNEI. CDR3 region: CASRQGQGVETQYF. The DNA for the CDR3 is TGTGCCAGCAGGCAGGGACAGGGTGTAGAGACCCAGTACTTC.

Points on this clonotype: One end of the junction is discordant with germline, which a read error may explain. The rearrangement joins TRBV7-2 to TRBJ2-1; maybe TRBD1 (6 bases). The CDR3 extends over 17 amino acids. Germline V gene lookup returns CDR1 SGHTA and CDR2 FQGNSA. The CDR3 region is CAGRPTGTPHSYNEQFF. The CDR3 DNA is TGTGCCGGCAGGCCTACCGGGACACCTCACTCCTACAATGAGCAGTTCTTC.

V gene TRBV10-3 combines with J gene TRBJ1-1, with D tentatively TRBD1 (5 bases). The CDR3 consists of 16 residues. Germline CDR1 is ENHRY and CDR2 is SYGVKD. Trimming removed 1 base from V and 4 bases from J, with 16 bases in between. CDR3 DNA sequence: TGTGCCATCAGTGAGTTCGGTCGGGGGGAGAGCACTGAAGCTTTCTTT. It yields the protein CAISEFGRGESTEAFF.

The V call is TRBV21-1, the J call TRBJ2-5; the table names TRBD2, a call not compared with the DNA. TRBV21-1 represents a pseudogene. The CDR3 is 12 amino acids. The CDR3 DNA follows: TGTGCTCCAGCGGTCGGTCAAGAGACCCAGTACTTC. Translation: CAPAVGQETQYF.

The chain is built from TRBV5-1 and TRBJ2-1, with 11 bases matching TRBD2. V shed 4 bases, J shed 6 bases, and the junction held 9 bases outside the gene matches. Germline V lookup: CDR1 SGHRS, CDR2 YFSETQ. This CDR3 comprises 16 residues. The CDR3 here is CASSGSSGRYPNEQFF. CDR3 DNA sequence: TGCGCCAGCAGCGGATCTAGCGGGAGGTATCCCAATGAGCAGTTCTTC.

This clonotype was detected a few times. The V call is TRBV15, the J call TRBJ1-2, with no clear D. CDR1 is LNHNV and CDR2 is YYDKDF in the germline V gene (reference sequence). The CDR3 has 12 residues. Trimming pared 1 base from V and 6 bases from J, leaving 6 bases between. The CDR3 reads CATSRARDGYTF. CDR3 coding DNA: TGTGCCACCAGCAGAGCCCGGGATGGCTACACCTTC.

CDR3 sequence (DNA): TGTGCCAGCACACCCGTGAACCCAGCGGGTGAGCAGTACTTC. Residues: CASTPVNPAGEQYF. The V call is TRBV12-3 or TRBV12-4, the J call TRBJ2-7, with TRBD2 as a possible D gene (6 bases). The CDR3 sequence is 14 residues long. Trimming removed 7 bases at V and 7 bases at J, with 20 bases between.

The rearrangement joins TRBV18 to TRBJ2-4; D may be TRBD1 or TRBD2 (5 bases each). The CDR3 runs to 23 residues. V lost 3 bases, J lost 2 bases, and 35 bases lay in between. The germline V gene encodes CDR1 KGHSH and CDR2 LQKENI. CDR3 residues: CASSPLMDKPIWGNQPSKNIQYF. Here the CDR3 DNA reads TGTGCCAGCTCACCGTTAATGGATAAACCCATTTGGGGGAACCAACCCTCCAAAAACATTCAGTACTTC.

This clonotype was seen repeatedly, ten times or more. The V call is TRBV5-1, the J call TRBJ2-3, with D possibly matching TRBD1 (6 bases). Trimming left V 7 bases short and J 2 bases short, with 11 bases between. The germline V gene encodes CDR1 SGHRS and CDR2 YFSETQ. The CDR3 contains 13 residues. The CDR3 nucleotides are TGCGCCAGCTCAGACAGGACCACAGATACGCAGTATTTT. Amino acid sequence: CASSDRTTDTQYF.

V and J are TRBV6-5 and TRBJ2-7; weak D call: TRBD1 (7 bases). With the DNA end fitting TRBJ2-5 better, the J assignment may be wrong. CDR3 size: 13 residues. Germline loops: CDR1 MNHEY, CDR2 SVGAGI. CDR3 sequence (DNA): TGTGCCAGCAGTCGGAGACAGGGAGGGACCCAGTACTTC. Translation: CASSRRQGGTQYF.

This clonotype was observed a few times. The chain uses TRBV25-1 and TRBJ2-7, with a possible D match to TRBD2 (6 bases). Germline loops: CDR1 MGHDK, CDR2 SYGVNS. V lost 3 bases, J lost 6 bases, and 12 bases lay in between. This CDR3 spans 13 amino acids. The CDR3 protein is CASSDSGTFEQYF. The CDR3 coding sequence is TGTGCCAGCAGTGATTCCGGGACTTTCGAGCAGTACTTC.

This chain connects TRBV20-1 to TRBJ2-5; TRBD2 agrees at 9 bases. The CDR3 loop spans 14 amino acids. J was trimmed by 5 bases and V by 5 bases; bases with no gene match: 9. CDR1 is DFQATT and CDR2 is SNEGSKA in the germline V gene (reference sequence). The CDR3, as DNA: TGCAGTGCTCCAGCCATAGCGGGAGTGGAGACCCAGTACTTC. Translated, it gives CSAPAIAGVETQYF.

This chain joins TRBV5-1 and TRBJ2-3; weak D call: TRBD2 (5 bases). Trimming cost V 4 bases and J 2 bases, with 14 bases left between them. Germline lookup yields CDR1 SGHRS and CDR2 YFSETQ. CDR3 size: 15 residues. The CDR3 is CASSLLAALTDTQYF. The CDR3 DNA reads as TGCGCCAGCAGCCTCCTAGCAGCCCTCACAGATACGCAGTATTTT.

The CDR3: CASNLKGRTDEQYF. For the CDR3, the DNA is TGTGCCAGCAACCTGAAGGGTCGGACGGACGAGCAGTACTTC. The gene calls are TRBV25-1 and TRBJ2-7, with D hard to call. V was pared by 7 bases and J by 5 bases, with 18 bases between. The germline V gene encodes CDR1 MGHDK and CDR2 SYGVNS. CDR3 length: 14 amino acids.

The rearrangement links TRBV6-5 to TRBJ2-7; the D gene is possibly TRBD2 (5 bases). Germline V gene sequence: CDR1 MNHEY, CDR2 SVGAGI. This CDR3 contains 15 residues. Trimming took off 0 bases at V and 0 bases at J, with 9 bases between the two ends. The CDR3 DNA follows: TGTGCCAGCAGTTACTCGTGGGAGAGCTCCTACGAGCAGTACTTC. It is translated as CASSYSWESSYEQYF.

The table lists this clonotype with a few counts. The chain uses TRBV10-3 and TRBJ2-4; D gene ambiguous. CDR1 and CDR2 (germline): ENHRY, SYGVKD. The CDR3 totals 16 residues. V was trimmed by 0 bases and J by 6 bases, leaving 15 bases between them. CDR3: CAISESTAERGNIQYF. The CDR3 nucleotides read TGTGCCATCAGTGAGTCGACGGCGGAGCGAGGAAACATTCAGTACTTC.